The rows below give T cell receptor beta chains drawn from one sample of a study of response to subunit inactivated influenza vaccine. From the RT-PCR reads, TCRdb called clonotypes with MiXCR, one entry per CDR3 protein. Seen here are roughly 500,000 distinct CDR3 sequences, under 25% observed once, and the top ten hold approximately 3%. This same sample was also taken into another study, of T cells expressing NK-cell markers.

Specimen: CD4+ T cells sorted from PBMCs, collected approximately 13 days after vaccination. All receptors derive from a man aged 50 to 60 who received an inactivated influenza vaccine. Each CDR3 is given with its conserved first and last residue. D genes are given only for firm matches. Clone size, where shown, is once, few, many, or a class for clones that have expanded.

len	v_gene	d_gene	j_gene	abundance	CDR3aa	CDR3nt
15	TRBV18	NA	TRBJ1-5	NA	CASSLTPVGNQPQHF	TGTGCCAGCTCCCTGACCCCGGTAGGCAATCAGCCCCAGCATTTT
15	TRBV24-1	NA	TRBJ1-5	NA	CATSDPPGPHATQHF	TGTGCCACCAGTGATCCCCCGGGGCCCCACGCTACCCAGCATTTT
16	TRBV5-6	TRBD1	TRBJ1-5	few	CASSQTGTGRNQPQHF	TGTGCCAGCAGCCAAACGGGGACAGGACGGAATCAGCCCCAGCATTTT
16	TRBV7-9	TRBD1	TRBJ2-2	few	CASSHQGTANTGELFF	TGTGCCAGCAGCCACCAAGGGACAGCTAACACCGGGGAGCTGTTTTTT
13	TRBV28	NA	TRBJ1-1	NA	CASNTGWGTEAFF	TGTGCCAGCAATACAGGGTGGGGCACTGAAGCTTTCTTT
12	TRBV20-1	NA	TRBJ2-1	NA	CSARDVPLEQFF	TGCAGTGCTAGAGATGTGCCACTAGAGCAGTTCTTC
13	TRBV29-1	TRBD1	TRBJ2-1	few	CSAQGTGSNEQFF	TGCAGCGCCCAGGGGACAGGGTCCAATGAGCAGTTCTTC
16	TRBV18	TRBD2	TRBJ2-2	few	CASSRGLAGVTGELFF	TGTGCCAGCTCCCGGGGACTAGCGGGAGTCACCGGGGAGCTGTTTTTT
15	TRBV20-1	TRBD2	TRBJ2-1	many	CSAPGASLGGNEQFF	TGCAGTGCCCCTGGGGCTAGCCTGGGGGGGAATGAGCAGTTCTTC
16	TRBV24-1	TRBD2	TRBJ2-1	NA	CATSDRSGRIHNEQFF	TGTGCCACCAGTGATCGTAGCGGGAGGATCCACAATGAGCAGTTCTTC
14	TRBV7-3	NA	TRBJ2-2	few	CASSFSGNTGELFF	TGTGCCAGCAGCTTCAGCGGTAACACCGGGGAGCTGTTTTTT
12	TRBV20-1	NA	TRBJ2-7	few	CSAPGWADEQYF	TGCAGTGCGCCAGGATGGGCCGACGAGCAGTACTTC
15	TRBV12-3/TRBV12-4	NA	TRBJ2-6	NA	CASSFLQGWANVLTF	TGTGCCAGCAGTTTTTTGCAGGGTTGGGCCAACGTCCTGACTTTC
16	TRBV7-9	NA	TRBJ2-3	few	CASSFGGRRGTDTQYF	TGTGCCAGCAGCTTTGGAGGCCGCAGGGGCACAGATACGCAGTATTTT
14	TRBV29-1	NA	TRBJ1-1	few	CSVVRGILDTEAFF	TGCAGCGTTGTAAGGGGAATTCTGGACACTGAAGCTTTCTTT
14	TRBV7-2	TRBD1	TRBJ2-7	few	CASSFRTGSGEQYF	TGTGCCAGCAGCTTTCGGACAGGGTCAGGGGAGCAGTACTTC
15	TRBV20-1	TRBD2	TRBJ2-7	many	CSARDTAGDPKEQYF	TGCAGTGCTAGAGATACAGCGGGGGACCCTAAAGAGCAGTACTTC
14	TRBV20-1	NA	TRBJ2-7	NA	CSARVREETGEQYF	TGCAGTGCTAGAGTAAGGGAGGAGACTGGAGAGCAGTACTTC
16	TRBV7-9	NA	TRBJ2-1	NA	CASSPRTLFSEEEQFF	TGTGCCAGCAGCCCTCGGACACTATTTAGCGAGGAGGAGCAGTTCTTC
13	TRBV7-2	NA	TRBJ1-6	NA	CASSLVPLSPLHF	TGTGCCAGCAGCTTAGTCCCTTTATCACCCCTCCACTTT
14	TRBV3-1	NA	TRBJ2-7	few	CASSEPRSRGEQYF	TGTGCCAGCAGCGAACCCCGGTCTAGGGGCGAGCAGTACTTC
16	TRBV15	TRBD2	TRBJ2-1	NA	CATSNFSGGARNEQFF	TGTGCCACCAGCAACTTTAGCGGGGGGGCCCGAAATGAGCAGTTCTTC
15	TRBV10-3	TRBD2	TRBJ2-5	NA	CAITPGGGAGETQYF	TGTGCCATCACTCCGGGCGGGGGTGCCGGAGAGACCCAGTACTTC
15	TRBV5-1	TRBD2	TRBJ2-1	NA	CASSRASGGPGEQFF	TGCGCCAGCAGCAGAGCTAGCGGGGGGCCAGGTGAGCAGTTCTTC
14	TRBV11-2	NA	TRBJ2-7	few	CASSRPAGTYEQYF	TGTGCCAGCAGCCGACCGGCGGGGACCTACGAGCAGTACTTC
14	TRBV7-3	NA	TRBJ2-1	NA	CASSLRLDRHEQFF	TGTGCCAGCAGCCTCCGACTAGATCGGCATGAGCAGTTCTTC
16	TRBV6-2/TRBV6-3	TRBD1	TRBJ1-2	few	CASTNSHTGADYGYTF	TGTGCCAGCACCAATAGCCATACAGGGGCGGACTATGGCTACACCTTC
15	TRBV7-9	NA	TRBJ2-1	NA	CASSLELAISDQQFF	TGTGCCAGCAGCTTAGAACTAGCAATCTCCGACCAACAGTTCTTC
15	TRBV27	TRBD1	TRBJ2-1	NA	CASSLKTGRYNEQFF	TGTGCCAGCAGTTTAAAGACAGGGAGATACAATGAGCAGTTCTTC
15	TRBV7-2	NA	TRBJ2-2	NA	CASSLTQGRAGELFF	TGTGCCAGCAGCTTAACCCAGGGGCGCGCCGGGGAGCTGTTTTTT
15	TRBV2	NA	TRBJ1-2	NA	CASSEALRGTGGYTF	TGTGCCAGCAGTGAGGCCCTCCGCGGGACTGGTGGCTACACCTTC
12	TRBV2	NA	TRBJ2-1	NA	CASSPGRYEQFF	TGTGCCAGCAGTCCCGGGAGATATGAGCAGTTCTTC
13	TRBV30	NA	TRBJ1-5	NA	CAWGGVPNQPQHF	TGTGCCTGGGGCGGGGTACCCAATCAGCCCCAGCATTTT
17	TRBV5-6	TRBD1	TRBJ2-7	NA	CASSLAFRVTGGYEQYF	TGTGCCAGCAGCTTGGCCTTCCGTGTGACAGGGGGTTACGAGCAGTACTTC
17	TRBV20-1	NA	TRBJ2-1	NA	CCARDTMKSGSYNEQFF	TGCTGCGCTAGAGATACCATGAAGAGTGGCTCCTACAATGAGCAGTTCTTC
15	TRBV10-3	NA	TRBJ2-1	few	CAISDPQGSRSWQFF	TGTGCCATCAGTGACCCCCAGGGTAGTCGGAGTTGGCAGTTCTTC
13	TRBV20-1	NA	TRBJ1-2	few	CSAGGPTPYGYTF	TGCAGTGCCGGGGGGCCCACCCCCTATGGCTACACCTTC
18	TRBV14	TRBD1	TRBJ2-6	many	CASSHWDRGLAGANVLTF	TGTGCCAGCAGCCACTGGGACAGGGGGCTGGCTGGGGCCAACGTCCTGACTTTC
16	TRBV4-3	NA	TRBJ2-3	few	CASSPRGAGGGNTQYF	TGCGCCAGCAGCCCCCGGGGGGCAGGGGGCGGAAATACGCAGTATTTT
13	TRBV12-3/TRBV12-4	NA	TRBJ1-1	few	CASSLGTIAEAFF	TGTGCCAGCAGTCTCGGGACTATTGCTGAAGCTTTCTTT
14	TRBV7-9	TRBD2	TRBJ2-1	many	CASLTSGRVNEQFF	TGTGCCAGCCTTACTAGCGGGAGGGTAAATGAGCAGTTCTTC
17	TRBV4-3	TRBD2	TRBJ2-3	NA	CASSAGTSGSGTDTQYF	TGCGCCAGCAGCGCCGGGACTAGCGGGAGCGGGACAGATACGCAGTATTTT
15	TRBV7-8	NA	TRBJ2-7	NA	CASSSPGPMAYEQYF	TGTGCCAGCAGCTCCCCGGGACCGATGGCCTACGAGCAGTACTTC
14	TRBV4-3	NA	TRBJ2-5	NA	CASSPGPPGETQYF	TGCGCCAGCAGCCCGGGACCCCCTGGAGAGACCCAGTACTTC
15	TRBV15	NA	TRBJ2-4	NA	CATSVSYLAKNIQYF	TGTGCCACCAGCGTGAGTTATCTAGCCAAAAACATTCAGTACTTC